The TCR beta chain under discussion was sequenced for a study of spatial heterogeneity in lung cancer. Points from the study as a whole: Ubiquitous expanded tumor TCRs appeared in blood more at resection than follow-up.

This CDR3 contains 16 residues. J gave up 3 bases and V 5 bases, and 13 bases lay outside the gene matches. Germline V lookup: CDR1 SGHNT, CDR2 YYREEE (reference sequence). The time point denotes: sample taken at primary tumor resection. Untreated early-stage non-small cell lung cancer patients, roughly 72 in total, were the donors. By proportion, this clonotype is medium-sized (0.01 to 0.1%). Antigen: not known. One entry per CDR3 protein, called by TCRdb with MiXCR from the 5' RACE reads. The sample carries about 80,000 distinct CDR3 sequences, under 8.5% recorded once. This material consisted of PBMCs, taken at surgery. This clonotype was sampled from a male donor with early-stage non-small cell lung cancer. J is TRBJ2-7 and V is TRBV5-4, with 8 nucleotides matching TRBD1. The CDR3: CASSDTGQGGNYEQYF. The CDR3 nucleotides are TGTGCCAGCAGTGATACTGGACAGGGAGGCAACTACGAGCAGTACTTC.